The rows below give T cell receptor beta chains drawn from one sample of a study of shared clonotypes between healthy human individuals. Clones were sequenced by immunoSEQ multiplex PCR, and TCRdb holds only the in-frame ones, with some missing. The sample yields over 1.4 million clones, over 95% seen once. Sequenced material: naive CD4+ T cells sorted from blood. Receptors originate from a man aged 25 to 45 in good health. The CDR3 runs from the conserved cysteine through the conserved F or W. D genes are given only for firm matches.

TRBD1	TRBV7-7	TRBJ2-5	TGTGCTAGCAGCCGGACAGGGCAACAGGAGACCCAGTACTTC	CASSRTGQQETQYF
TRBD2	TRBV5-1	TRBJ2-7	TGCGCCAGCAGTTGGACTAGCGGGAGAGGTACTCTTCCCCACGAGCAGTACTTC	CASSWTSGRGTLPHEQYF
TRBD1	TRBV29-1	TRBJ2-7	TGCAGCGTGTCCCAAGGACAGGCCTACGAGCAGTACTTC	CSVSQGQAYEQYF
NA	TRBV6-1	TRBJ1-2	TGTGCCACACAACCCTGGGGCTACACCTTC	CATQPWGYTF
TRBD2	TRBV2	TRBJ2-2	TGTGCCAGCACCACGGGACTAGGGAACGGGGAGCTGTTTTTT	CASTTGLGNGELFF
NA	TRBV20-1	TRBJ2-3	TGCAATGCCGGGAGCACAGATACGCAGTATTTT	CNAGSTDTQYF
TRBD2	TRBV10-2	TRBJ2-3	TGCGCCAGCAGGGGACTAGCGGGAGTGGTAGATACGCAGTATTTT	CASRGLAGVVDTQYF
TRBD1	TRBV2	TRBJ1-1	TGTGCCAGCAGGGGGACAGGGGGGAACACTGAAGCTTTCTTT	CASRGTGGNTEAFF
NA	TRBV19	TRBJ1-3	TGTGCCAGTACCGCGACAGGTACAAGAAACACCATATATTTT	CASTATGTRNTIYF
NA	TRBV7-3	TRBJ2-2	TGTGCCAGCAGCTTAAAGTCTGGGGGCGGCGGGGAGCTGTTTTTT	CASSLKSGGGGELFF
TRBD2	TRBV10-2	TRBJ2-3	TGCGCCAGCAGTGAGTCGGGGGGGAGGACAGATACGCAGTATTTT	CASSESGGRTDTQYF
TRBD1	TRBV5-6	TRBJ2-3	TGTGCCAGCAGCCCAACCGGGACAGGGTCCAGGCAGTATTTT	CASSPTGTGSRQYF
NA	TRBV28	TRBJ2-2	TGTGCCAGCGCGAGTCCCACCGGGGAGCTGTTTTTT	CASASPTGELFF
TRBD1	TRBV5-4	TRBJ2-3	TGTGCCAGCAGCTCCCGTCCGGGACAGGGCACAGATACGCAGTATTTT	CASSSRPGQGTDTQYF
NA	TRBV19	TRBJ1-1	TGTGCCAGTAGTAGAGGGAACATGAACACTGAAGCTTTCTTT	CASSRGNMNTEAFF
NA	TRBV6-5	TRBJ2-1	TGTGCCAGCAGTTACTCTCCTGTGGACGGTGAGCAGTTCTTC	CASSYSPVDGEQFF
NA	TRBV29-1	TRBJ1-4	TGCAGCGCTAGACCTGGGATTAATAATGAAAAACTGTTTTTT	CSARPGINNEKLFF
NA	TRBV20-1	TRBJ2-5	TGCAGTTACGCCCAGGAGACCCAGTACTTC	CSYAQETQYF
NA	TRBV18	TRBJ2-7	TGTGCCAGCTCACCACTGGGAAGATCCTACGAGCAGTACTTC	CASSPLGRSYEQYF